The 14 T cell receptor beta chains below all came from one sample that was sequenced in a study of blood T cell repertoires in COVID-19. Some clones are missing from TCRdb's copy, which holds only in-frame ones; the method was immunoSEQ multiplex PCR. The sample contains 180,000 or so clones, about 88% of which appear only once. The sample was PBMCs or T cells enriched from blood (not recorded which). The receptors stem from a human donor with acute COVID-19. The donor label of this sample is uncertain.

The V call is TRBV7-2, the J call TRBJ2-3; 9 nucleotides agree with TRBD2. V gave up 1 base and J gave up 3 bases; unmatched junction bases: 5. CDR1 is SGHTA, CDR2 FQGNSA, per germline. This CDR3 is built from 16 residues. The CDR3 region has the DNA TGTGCCAGCAGCTTAGAGGGGAGCGGGGGGACAGATACGCAGTATTTT. This translates into CASSLEGSGGTDTQYF. Together with reference TRBV7-2 and TRBJ2-3, the CDR3 gives the full variable domain: GAGVSQSPSNKVTEKGKDVELRCDPISGHTALYWYRQSLGQGLEFLIYFQGNSAPDKSGLPSDRFSAERTGGSVSTLTIQRTQQEDSAVYLCASSLEGSGGTDTQYFGPGTRLTVL.

This chain connects TRBV6-5 to TRBJ1-1; 10 bases are a match to TRBD1. CDR1 is MNHEY and CDR2 is SVGAGI in the germline V gene. With 5 bases clipped from V and 8 bases from J, the junction kept 5 bases outside the gene matches. This CDR3 is built from 13 residues. The CDR3 sequence: CASSPVDRGEAFF. CDR3 in DNA: TGTGCCAGCAGTCCGGTGGACAGGGGGGAAGCTTTCTTT.

The chain carries TRBV14 and TRBJ2-2, with TRBD2 as a possible D gene (6 bases). The CDR3 is 16 amino acids. V gave up 1 base and J gave up 5 bases, with 14 bases separating them. The germline gives CDR1 SGHDN, CDR2 FVKESK. CDR3 bases: TGTGCCAGCAGCCAAGTGGCGGGGTCGGGGACCGGGGAGCTGTTTTTT. Residues: CASSQVAGSGTGELFF. The full variable domain, in which reference TRBV14 and TRBJ2-2 provide the parts outside the CDR3, is EAGVTQFPSHSVIEKGQTVTLRCDPISGHDNLYWYRRVMGKEIKFLLHFVKESKQDESGMPNNRFLAERTGGTYSTLKVQPAELEDSGVYFCASSQVAGSGTGELFFGEGSRLTVL.

This chain connects TRBV4-1 to TRBJ1-4; D perhaps matches TRBD1 (5 bases). V lost 0 bases to trimming and J lost 7 bases, with 12 bases between them. The CDR3 consists of 15 residues. Germline assignment: CDR1 MGHRA and CDR2 YSYEKL. The CDR3 nucleotides are TGCGCCAGCAGCCAAGAACACGGGGGGATTGAAAAACTGTTTTTT. It codes for CASSQEHGGIEKLFF.

This chain joins TRBV4-1 and TRBJ1-1; TRBD1 aligns across 7 bases. The ends lost 4 bases at V and 4 bases at J; junction bases unmatched: 6. The CDR3 loop spans 14 amino acids. The germline V gene encodes CDR1 MGHRA and CDR2 YSYEKL. The CDR3 loop is CASSLLQGSTEAFF. CDR3 in DNA: TGCGCCAGCAGCCTCTTACAGGGGAGCACTGAAGCTTTCTTT.

This chain links TRBV9 with TRBJ2-7, with D perhaps TRBD2 (7 bases). The CDR3 has 18 residues. V lost 0 bases and J 7 bases, leaving 26 bases between the germline ends. Germline CDR1 and CDR2: SGDLS and YYNGEE. The CDR3 bases are TGTGCCAGCAGCGTAGCTGGAGTAGGGGGGGCCCCCCTACGAGAGCAGTACTTC. Its protein product is CASSVAGVGGAPLREQYF.

The chain carries TRBV7-2 and TRBJ1-1, with D hard to call. Germline V gene lookup returns CDR1 SGHTA and CDR2 FQGNSA. V lost 2 bases and J 1 base, leaving 11 bases between the germline ends. The CDR3 has 15 amino acids. The CDR3 protein is CASSLHGNANTEAFF. The DNA of the CDR3 is TGTGCCAGCAGCTTACACGGGAACGCGAACACTGAAGCTTTCTTT.

The rearrangement links TRBV2 to TRBJ2-3; D is unclear. The V end lost 6 bases, the J end lost 0 bases, and 10 bases lay between the germline ends. In germline, CDR1 is SNHLY, CDR2 FYNNEI. CDR3 length: 14 amino acids. CDR3 nucleotides: TGTGCCAGCAGCCCTCCCCGGAGCACAGATACGCAGTATTTT. It encodes CASSPPRSTDTQYF.

V and J are TRBV5-4 and TRBJ1-1, with 8 nucleotides matching TRBD1. The V and J ends lost 4 bases and 2 bases, in that order; junction bases with no gene match: 7. The CDR3 has 15 residues. Germline V lookup: CDR1 SGHNT, CDR2 YYREEE (reference sequence). For the CDR3, the DNA is TGTGCCAGCAGCCAGGGGGCGATGGGCAACACTGAAGCTTTCTTT. Translation gives CASSQGAMGNTEAFF.

This chain joins TRBV15 and TRBJ2-7; TRBD2 is a possible D gene (6 bases). Germline-derived CDR1 and CDR2 are LNHNV and YYDKDF (reference sequence). V lost 0 bases to trimming and J lost 5 bases, with 14 bases between them. The CDR3 is 15 residues long. CDR3 bases: TGTGCCACCAGCAGAGATCGGACGGCTAGCGACGAGCAGTACTTC. Amino acids: CATSRDRTASDEQYF.

The chain couples TRBV7-3 to TRBJ1-1; maybe TRBD1 (6 bases). The germline V and J ends were trimmed by 5 bases and 1 base, with 8 bases remaining between them. Germline CDR1 reads SGHTA; CDR2 reads FQGTGA. This CDR3 has 13 residues. The DNA for the CDR3 is TGTGCCAGCAGCCGGACAGCGAACACTGAAGCTTTCTTT. This sequence encodes CASSRTANTEAFF.

Here the CDR3 reads CASSRTSGGADEQYF. The DNA of the CDR3 is TGTGCCAGCAGTCGGACTAGCGGGGGGGCAGACGAGCAGTACTTC. The chain recombines TRBV13 with TRBJ2-7, with 15 bases aligning to TRBD2. This CDR3 region has 15 residues. The germline V gene has CDR1 PRHDT and CDR2 FYEKMQ (reference sequence). V trimming: 6 bases; J trimming: 5 bases; junction bases outside the gene matches: 5.

J is TRBJ2-6 and V is TRBV23-1; TRBD1 agrees at 7 bases. TRBV23-1 falls under the ORF class, with uncertain function. Trimming took 6 bases from V and 0 from J; bases not matched to a gene: 5. This CDR3 spans 16 amino acids. The CDR3 DNA reads as TGCGCCAGCAGCCTGGACAGGCTCTCTGGGGCCAACGTCCTGACTTTC. Its protein product is CASSLDRLSGANVLTF.

This chain connects TRBV4-2 to TRBJ1-5; D unclear. Trimming stripped 0 bases from V and 4 bases from J, with 10 bases between. This CDR3 comprises 15 residues. Germline CDR1 LGHNA, CDR2 YNFKEQ. The CDR3 sequence: CASSQDLRANQPQHF. The CDR3 DNA sequence: TGTGCCAGCAGCCAAGATTTGAGGGCAAATCAGCCCCAGCATTTT.